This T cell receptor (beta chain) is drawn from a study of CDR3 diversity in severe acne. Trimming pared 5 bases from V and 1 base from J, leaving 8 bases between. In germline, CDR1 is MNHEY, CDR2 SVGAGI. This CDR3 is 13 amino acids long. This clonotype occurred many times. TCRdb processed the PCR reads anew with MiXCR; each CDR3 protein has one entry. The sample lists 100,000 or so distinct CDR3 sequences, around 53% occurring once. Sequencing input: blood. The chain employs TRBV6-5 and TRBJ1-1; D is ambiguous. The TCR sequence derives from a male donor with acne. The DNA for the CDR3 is TGTGCCAGCAGTAAAAGACAGAACACTGAAGCTTTCTTT. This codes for CASSKRQNTEAFF.